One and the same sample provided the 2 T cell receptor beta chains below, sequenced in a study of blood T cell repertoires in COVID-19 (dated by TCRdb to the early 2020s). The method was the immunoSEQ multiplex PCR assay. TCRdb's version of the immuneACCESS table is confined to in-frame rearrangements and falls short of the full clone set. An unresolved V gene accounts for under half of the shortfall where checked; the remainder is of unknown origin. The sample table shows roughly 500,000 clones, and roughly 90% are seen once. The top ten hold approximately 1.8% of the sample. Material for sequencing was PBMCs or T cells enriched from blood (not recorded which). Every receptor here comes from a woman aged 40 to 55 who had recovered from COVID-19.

CDR3 DNA sequence: TGCGCCAGCACCCAAGACGGGGGTTCTGTGGAGACCCAGTACTTC. Its protein product is CASTQDGGSVETQYF. The chain employs TRBV5-1 and TRBJ2-5; maybe TRBD2 (6 bases). Trimming cost V 6 bases and J 5 bases, with 20 bases left between them. The CDR3 is 15 residues long. Per the germline V gene, CDR1 is SGHRS and CDR2 is YFSETQ. The entire variable domain, with the rest obtained from reference TRBV5-1 and TRBJ2-5, is as follows: KAGVTQTPRYLIKTRGQQVTLSCSPISGHRSVSWYQQTPGQGLQFLFEYFSETQRNKGNFPGRFSGRQFSNSRSEMNVSTLELGDSALYLCASTQDGGSVETQYFGPGTRLLVL.

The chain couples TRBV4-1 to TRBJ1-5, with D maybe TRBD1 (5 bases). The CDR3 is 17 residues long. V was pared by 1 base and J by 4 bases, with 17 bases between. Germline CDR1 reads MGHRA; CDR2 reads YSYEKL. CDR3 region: CASSQGGSRDFNQPQHF. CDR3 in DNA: TGCGCCAGCAGCCAAGGGGGCTCCAGGGATTTTAATCAGCCCCAGCATTTT.